This T cell receptor beta chain was sequenced for a study of neoadjuvant nivolumab and ipilimumab in lung cancer. This clone was detected once. This table comes from immunoSEQ multiplex PCR, and its TCRdb copy is limited to in-frame clones, with some not included. The repertoire holds about 10,000 clones, with approximately 85% as singletons. The receptor comes from an adult with non-small cell lung cancer. Specimen: peripheral blood, collected before neoadjuvant nivolumab, alone or with ipilimumab.

In DNA, the CDR3 is TGTGCCAGTAGTGAGTTAACGGGTAGGGCCTATGGCTACACCTTC. Protein product: CASSELTGRAYGYTF. V and J are TRBV19 and TRBJ1-2; D unclear. V lost 5 bases and J lost 4, with 17 bases in between. Germline V gives CDR1 LNHDA, CDR2 SQIVND (reference sequence). The CDR3 extends over 15 amino acids.